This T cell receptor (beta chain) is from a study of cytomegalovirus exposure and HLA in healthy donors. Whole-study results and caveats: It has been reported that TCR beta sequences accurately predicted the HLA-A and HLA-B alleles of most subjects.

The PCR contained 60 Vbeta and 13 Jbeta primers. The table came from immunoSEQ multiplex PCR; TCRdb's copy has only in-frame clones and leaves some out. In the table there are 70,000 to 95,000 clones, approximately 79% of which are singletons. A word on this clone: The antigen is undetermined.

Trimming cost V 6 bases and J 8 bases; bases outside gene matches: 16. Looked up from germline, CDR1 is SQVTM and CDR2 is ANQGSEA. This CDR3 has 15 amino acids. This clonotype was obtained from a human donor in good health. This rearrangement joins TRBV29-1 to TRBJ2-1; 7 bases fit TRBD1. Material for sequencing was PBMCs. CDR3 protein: CSVDPQKGAIYEQFF. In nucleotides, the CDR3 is TGCAGCGTCGATCCTCAAAAGGGGGCTATCTATGAGCAGTTCTTC.